A selection of T cell receptor beta chains follows, all from one sample in a study of T-cell reconstitution after alpha-beta-depleted transplantation in children. TCRdb passed the PCR reads through MiXCR, listing each CDR3 protein once. The sample lists over 550,000 distinct CDR3 sequences; more than 9% were seen once. The specimen was PBMCs from the stem cell graft donor, collected from the stem cell graft. These receptors all stem from a human donor who donated a stem cell graft to a child with acute myeloid leukemia. The CDR3 runs from the conserved cysteine through the conserved F or W.

cdr3_aa j_call v_call
CAAGDRTDTQYF TRBJ2-3 TRBV7-9
CASSLQEGGNQPQHF TRBJ1-5 TRBV5-5
CSASLDTDTQYF TRBJ2-3 TRBV20-1
CASSLSSALGAPTGKLFF TRBJ1-4 TRBV27
CASSPKLLGLAYNEQFF TRBJ2-1 TRBV7-2
CASRTLSSGGITEAFF TRBJ1-1 TRBV27
CASSLTGLPWVYEQYF TRBJ2-7 TRBV5-4
CASSSRSPLHF TRBJ1-6 TRBV6-6
CASRGGNTGELFF TRBJ2-2 TRBV28
CSARMETQYF TRBJ2-5 TRBV20-1
CSVEEFGTSGYNEQFF TRBJ2-1 TRBV29-1
CASSLGQADEQYF TRBJ2-7 TRBV5-1
CSARDRLAALTQETQYF TRBJ2-5 TRBV20-1
CASSLTGGVSGYTF TRBJ1-2 TRBV7-3
CSAWFRGGNQPQHF TRBJ1-5 TRBV20-1
CASSRQRGSYEQYF TRBJ2-7 TRBV4-3
CASSQALAGEQFF TRBJ2-1 TRBV4-2
CSAIERETQYF TRBJ2-5 TRBV20-1
CASSPEPRQGPEAFF TRBJ1-1 TRBV4-3
CASVNRGSHNEQFF TRBJ2-1 TRBV7-2
CASSPRGLQETQYF TRBJ2-5 TRBV9
CAWYQAPYEQYF TRBJ2-7 TRBV30
CASSTVAGGYNEQFF TRBJ2-1 TRBV7-2
CASKLADTGELFF TRBJ2-2 TRBV27
CASSRRREAYNEQFF TRBJ2-1 TRBV7-3
CASSAPHTLAGTTYNEQFF TRBJ2-1 TRBV11-2